What follows are 17 T cell receptor beta chains derived from one specimen sequenced in a study of CD8 T cells in Susac syndrome. The RNA input was 0.5 to 1 ug, and it was reverse transcribed with random hexamers. TCRdb independently ran MiXCR on the immunoSEQ multiplex PCR reads; one entry per CDR3 protein. The sample consists of approximately 200,000 distinct CDR3 sequences, about 95% of them appearing once. The specimen was CD4+ T cells from PBMCs. The receptor source for this set is a human donor with multiple sclerosis.

The rearrangement uses TRBV7-9 and TRBJ2-7; D remains ambiguous. The germline V gene encodes CDR1 SEHNR and CDR2 FQNEAQ (reference sequence). Trimming cost V 1 base and J 5 bases, with 15 bases left between them. The length of the CDR3 is 15 residues. CDR3 protein: CASSLGLGLTDEQYF. Here the CDR3 DNA reads TGTGCCAGCAGCTTAGGTCTAGGATTGACCGACGAGCAGTACTTC.

The V call is TRBV20-1, the J call TRBJ1-5, with D unclear. This CDR3 comprises 13 residues. Trimming stripped 7 bases from V and 2 bases from J, with 12 bases between. Germline V gives CDR1 DFQATT, CDR2 SNEGSKA (reference sequence). In DNA, the CDR3 is TGCAGTGTCTACCGACGGGGCAATCAGCCCCAGCATTTT. Translated, it gives CSVYRRGNQPQHF.

This chain connects TRBV7-2 to TRBJ2-1; D call uncertain. Germline V gene data show CDR1 as SGHTA and CDR2 as FQGNSA. V lost 3 bases to trimming and J lost 8 bases, with 5 bases between them. This CDR3 spans 11 amino acids. Written as DNA, the CDR3 is TGTGCCAGCAGCTTTTTCTATGAGCAGTTCTTC. Protein sequence: CASSFFYEQFF.

The V gene is TRBV12-3 or TRBV12-4, the J gene TRBJ1-1, with D uncertain. There are 13 residues in the CDR3. Trimming took off 3 bases at V and 3 bases at J, with 8 bases between the two ends. The CDR3 loop reads CASSLSADTEAFF. The CDR3 DNA reads TGTGCCAGCAGTTTGTCCGCGGACACTGAAGCTTTCTTT.

The CDR3 reads CSARDSKGANYGYTF. The CDR3 nucleotides are TGCAGTGCTAGAGATAGTAAGGGCGCCAACTATGGCTACACCTTC. V is TRBV20-1 and J is TRBJ1-2; unclear D gene. There are 15 residues in the CDR3. The V end lost 0 bases, the J end lost 2 bases, and 13 bases lay between the germline ends. The germline V gene encodes CDR1 DFQATT and CDR2 SNEGSKA (reference sequence).

This chain connects TRBV12-3 or TRBV12-4 to TRBJ2-1; possibly TRBD1 for D (5 bases). The length of the CDR3 is 12 residues. In nucleotides, the CDR3 is TGTGTATACAGGCCACCCGGGAATGAGCAGTTCTTC. It yields the protein CVYRPPGNEQFF.

J is TRBJ1-5 and V is TRBV15, with a weak D call TRBD1 (5 bases). CDR1 and CDR2 (germline): LNHNV, YYDKDF (reference sequence). Trimming stripped 0 bases from V and 8 bases from J, with 14 bases between. The CDR3 is made up of 15 amino acids. The CDR3 spells CATSRDSLRGEPQHF. CDR3 nucleotides: TGTGCCACCAGCAGAGATTCCCTCCGGGGGGAGCCCCAGCATTTT.

The V call is TRBV3-1, the J call TRBJ2-1; D ambiguous. Germline V gene data show CDR1 as LGHDT and CDR2 as YNNKEL (reference sequence). V lost 1 base and J 13 bases, leaving 14 bases between the germline ends. This CDR3 is built from 13 residues. The CDR3 reads CASSQAEETLQFF. As DNA, the CDR3 is TGTGCCAGCAGCCAAGCGGAAGAGACTCTTCAGTTCTTC.

The V and J genes are TRBV9 and TRBJ2-1, with 7 positions matching TRBD2. Germline values: CDR1 SGDLS, CDR2 YYNGEE. The CDR3 is made up of 14 amino acids. V was pared by 3 bases and J by 10 bases, with 10 bases of the junction left unmatched. The CDR3 DNA reads TGTGCCAGCAGCGAGGGCGGGAGTAGGCGCGAGCAGTTCTTC. Translation: CASSEGGSRREQFF.

V and J are TRBV20-1 and TRBJ1-2, with D uncertain. Germline V gives CDR1 DFQATT, CDR2 SNEGSKA (reference sequence). V was trimmed by 5 bases and J by 2 bases, leaving 15 bases between them. This CDR3 spans 14 amino acids. CDR3 bases: TGCAGTGCTGGTTCCGGGGATCAGAACTATGGCTACACCTTC. Translation gives CSAGSGDQNYGYTF.

V is TRBV24-1 and J is TRBJ1-2, with 7 nucleotides matching TRBD1. Germline assignment: CDR1 KGHDR and CDR2 SFDVKD. V dropped 3 bases and J dropped 7; count of bases not matched to a gene: 1. The CDR3 is made up of 12 amino acids. The CDR3 reads CATSDDRVGYTF. CDR3 DNA sequence: TGTGCCACCAGTGATGACAGGGTTGGCTACACCTTC.

V and J are TRBV29-1 and TRBJ2-3, with 8 positions matching TRBD1. The CDR3 has 13 residues. The V gene's germline CDR1 is SQVTM and CDR2 ANQGSEA. Trimming at V came to 7 bases and at J to 4 bases, leaving 7 bases not matched to a gene. This CDR3 is CSDTGGASDTQYF. CDR3 bases: TGCAGCGATACAGGGGGAGCGTCAGATACGCAGTATTTT.

The chain is built from TRBV21-1 and TRBJ2-7; the table's D call, TRBD1, was not checked against the DNA. TRBV21-1 is a documented pseudogene. The CDR3 is made up of 14 amino acids. The CDR3 spells CASKRTGASYEQYF. DNA of the CDR3: TGTGCCAGCAAAAGGACAGGGGCCTCCTACGAGCAGTACTTC.

The rearrangement links TRBV6-1 to TRBJ2-7; 12 positions agree with TRBD2. The germline gives CDR1 MNHNS, CDR2 SASEGT. The length of the CDR3 is 15 residues. Trimming took 4 bases from V and 5 from J; bases not matched to a gene: 6. CDR3 sequence (DNA): TGTGCCAGCAGTGCCCCGACTAGCGGGAGCCACGAGCAGTACTTC. Amino acids: CASSAPTSGSHEQYF.

This clonotype was detected once. V gene TRBV24-1 combines with J gene TRBJ2-3; the match to TRBD2 covers 7 bases. CDR3 length: 16 amino acids. Per the germline V gene, CDR1 is KGHDR and CDR2 is SFDVKD. Trimming at V came to 6 bases and at J to 3 bases, leaving 11 bases not matched to a gene. The CDR3 DNA follows: TGTGCCACCAGTCCCGGCCCCGGCGGGAGAACAGATACGCAGTATTTT. This sequence encodes CATSPGPGGRTDTQYF.

The CDR3 protein is CAWNLNTGTQYF. The DNA for the CDR3 is TGTGCCTGGAACCTAAACACAGGGACACAGTACTTC. The chain employs TRBV30 and TRBJ2-7; perhaps TRBD1 as D (6 bases). The length of the CDR3 is 12 residues. V was trimmed by 4 bases and J by 10 bases, leaving 17 bases between them. CDR1 GTSNPN and CDR2 SVGIG come from the germline V gene (reference sequence). Using reference TRBV30 and TRBJ2-7 for the parts outside the CDR3, the full variable domain is SQTIHQWPATLVQPVGSPLSLECTVEGTSNPNLYWYRQAAGRGLQLLFYSVGIGQISSEVPQNLSASRPQDRQFILSSKKLLLSDSGFYLCAWNLNTGTQYFGPGTRLTVT.

The gene calls are TRBV5-1 and TRBJ2-7, with 7 bases lining up with TRBD1. The V gene's germline CDR1 is SGHRS and CDR2 YFSETQ. V lost 2 bases, J lost 0 bases, and 2 bases stayed unmatched. The CDR3 spans 14 residues. This chain's CDR3 is CASSLRGLSYEQYF. CDR3 nucleotides: TGCGCCAGCAGCTTAAGGGGGCTCTCCTACGAGCAGTACTTC.